Listed here are 6 T cell receptor beta chains from one sample, sequenced in a study of blood T cell repertoires in COVID-19. Using immunoSEQ multiplex PCR, the repertoire was profiled, and TCRdb retains in-frame clones only, with some absent. The sample holds about 360,000 clones, approximately 77% seen once. The sample consisted of peripheral blood. These receptors all stem from a human donor with acute or convalescent COVID-19. The donor label of this sample is uncertain.

The chain is built from TRBV2 and TRBJ1-1; no firm D call. There are 14 residues in the CDR3. Germline values: CDR1 SNHLY, CDR2 FYNNEI. V gave up 7 bases and J gave up 3 bases, with 15 bases separating them. The CDR3 DNA follows: TGTGCCAGCAATCCGTCTCGAGTTGACACTGAAGCTTTCTTT. Protein sequence: CASNPSRVDTEAFF.

The chain carries TRBV4-2 and TRBJ2-7; 7 bases are shared with TRBD1. The CDR3 covers 14 residues. Looked up from germline, CDR1 is LGHNA and CDR2 is YNFKEQ. J lost 3 bases, V lost 2 bases, and 4 bases had no gene match. CDR3 in amino acids: CASSQRGGSYEQYF. The CDR3 nucleotides are TGTGCCAGCAGCCAACGAGGGGGCAGCTACGAGCAGTACTTC.

The rearrangement links TRBV6-5 to TRBJ1-3, with a weak D call TRBD1 (5 bases). The CDR3 is made up of 14 amino acids. Per germline, CDR1 MNHEY and CDR2 SVGAGI. V was clipped by 7 bases and J by 1 base, with 11 bases between them. CDR3 nucleotides: TGTGCCAGCACGATGGGGGGGTCTGGAAACACCATATATTTT. Protein: CASTMGGSGNTIYF.

The J gene is TRBJ1-1, the V gene TRBV18, with 7 bases lining up with TRBD1. There are 14 residues in the CDR3. V lost 3 bases, J lost 7 bases, and 8 bases stayed unmatched. Per the germline V gene, CDR1 is KGHSH and CDR2 is LQKENI. The CDR3 sequence: CASSPRQGRGEAFF. CDR3 bases: TGTGCCAGCTCACCCAGACAGGGAAGGGGTGAAGCTTTCTTT.

The chain has TRBV11-3 and TRBJ1-5; 7 bases map to TRBD1. From germline, CDR1 is SGHNT and CDR2 YENEEA. CDR3 length equals 16 residues. V trimming: 9 bases; J trimming: 0 bases; junction bases outside the gene matches: 11. Here the CDR3 reads CARPPGQFYSNQPQHF. The CDR3 DNA reads as TGTGCCAGACCACCGGGACAGTTCTATAGCAATCAGCCCCAGCATTTT. The complete variable domain, with remaining parts taken from reference TRBV11-3 and TRBJ1-5, reads EAGVVQSPRYKIIEKKQPVAFWCNPISGHNTLYWYLQNLGQGPELLIRYENEEAVDDSQLPKDRFSAERLKGVDSTLKIQPAELGDSAVYLCARPPGQFYSNQPQHFGDGTRLSIL.

The genes are TRBV7-9 and TRBJ1-1, with 8 bases matching TRBD1. This CDR3 region has 14 residues. In germline, CDR1 is SEHNR, CDR2 FQNEAQ (reference sequence). V gave up 5 bases and J gave up 5 bases; unmatched junction bases: 7. CDR3 nucleotides: TGTGCCAGCAGCCCCAGGGGGCGATGGACTGAAGCTTTCTTT. Encoded protein: CASSPRGRWTEAFF. The entire variable domain, with the rest obtained from reference TRBV7-9 and TRBJ1-1, is as follows: DTGVSQNPRHKITKRGQNVTFRCDPISEHNRLYWYRQTLGQGPEFLTYFQNEAQLEKSRLLSDRFSAERPKGSFSTLEIQRTEQGDSAMYLCASSPRGRWTEAFFGQGTRLTVV.